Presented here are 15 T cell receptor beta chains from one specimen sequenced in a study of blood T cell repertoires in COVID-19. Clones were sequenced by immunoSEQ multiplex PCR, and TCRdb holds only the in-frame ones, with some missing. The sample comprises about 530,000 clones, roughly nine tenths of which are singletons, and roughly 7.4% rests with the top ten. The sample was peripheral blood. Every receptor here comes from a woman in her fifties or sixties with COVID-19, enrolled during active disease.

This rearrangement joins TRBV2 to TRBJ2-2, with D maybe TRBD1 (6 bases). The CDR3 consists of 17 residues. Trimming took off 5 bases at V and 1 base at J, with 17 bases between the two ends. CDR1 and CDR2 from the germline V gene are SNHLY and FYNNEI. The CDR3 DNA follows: TGTGCCAGCAGTTTTCTGACAGGAATTATGAACACCGGGGAGCTGTTTTTT. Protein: CASSFLTGIMNTGELFF.

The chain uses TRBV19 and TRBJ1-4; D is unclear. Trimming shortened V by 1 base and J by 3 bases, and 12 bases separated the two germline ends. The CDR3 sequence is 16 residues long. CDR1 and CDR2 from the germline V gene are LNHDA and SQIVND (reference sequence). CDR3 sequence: CASSIVPGTPNEKLFF. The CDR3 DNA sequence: TGTGCCAGTAGTATAGTTCCGGGAACTCCTAATGAAAAACTGTTTTTT. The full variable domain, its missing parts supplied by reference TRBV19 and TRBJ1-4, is DGGITQSPKYLFRKEGQNVTLSCEQNLNHDAMYWYRQDPGQGLRLIYYSQIVNDFQKGDIAEGYSVSREKKESFPLTVTSAQKNPTAFYLCASSIVPGTPNEKLFFGSGTQLSVL.

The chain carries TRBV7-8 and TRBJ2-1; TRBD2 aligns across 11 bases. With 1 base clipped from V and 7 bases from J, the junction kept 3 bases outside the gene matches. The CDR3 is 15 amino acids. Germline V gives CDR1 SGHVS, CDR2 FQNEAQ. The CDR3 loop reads CASSLGSGGGNEQFF. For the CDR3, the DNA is TGTGCCAGCAGCTTAGGTAGCGGGGGGGGGAATGAGCAGTTCTTC.

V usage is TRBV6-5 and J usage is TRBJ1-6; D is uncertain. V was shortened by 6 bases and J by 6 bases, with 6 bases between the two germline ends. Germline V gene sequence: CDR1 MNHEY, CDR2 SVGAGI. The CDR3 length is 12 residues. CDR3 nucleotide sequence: TGTGCCAGCAGGGAGAGTAATTCACCCCTCCACTTT. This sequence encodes CASRESNSPLHF.

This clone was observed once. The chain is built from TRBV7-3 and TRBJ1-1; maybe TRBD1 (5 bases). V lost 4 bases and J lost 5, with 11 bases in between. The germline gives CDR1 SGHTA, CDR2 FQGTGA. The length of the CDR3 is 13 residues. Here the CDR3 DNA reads TGTGCCAGCAGCTCCCGGGGGGGAACTGAAGCTTTCTTT. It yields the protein CASSSRGGTEAFF. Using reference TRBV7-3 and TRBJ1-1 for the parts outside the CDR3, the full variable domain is GAGVSQTPSNKVTEKGKYVELRCDPISGHTALYWYRQSLGQGPEFLIYFQGTGAADDSGLPNDRFFAVRPEGSVSTLKIQRTERGDSAVYLCASSSRGGTEAFFGQGTRLTVV.

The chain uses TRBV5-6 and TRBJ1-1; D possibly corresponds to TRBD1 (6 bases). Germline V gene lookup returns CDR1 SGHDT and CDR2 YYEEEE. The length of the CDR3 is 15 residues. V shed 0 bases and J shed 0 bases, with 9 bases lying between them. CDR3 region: CASSLGDNMNTEAFF. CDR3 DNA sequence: TGTGCCAGCAGCTTGGGGGACAACATGAACACTGAAGCTTTCTTT.

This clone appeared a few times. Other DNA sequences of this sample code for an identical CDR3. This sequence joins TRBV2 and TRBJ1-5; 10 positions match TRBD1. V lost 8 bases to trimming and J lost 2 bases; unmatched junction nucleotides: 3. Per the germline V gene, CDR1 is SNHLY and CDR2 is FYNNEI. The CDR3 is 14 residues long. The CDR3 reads CASGDRGRNQPQHF. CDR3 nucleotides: TGTGCCAGCGGGGACAGGGGACGCAATCAGCCCCAGCATTTT.

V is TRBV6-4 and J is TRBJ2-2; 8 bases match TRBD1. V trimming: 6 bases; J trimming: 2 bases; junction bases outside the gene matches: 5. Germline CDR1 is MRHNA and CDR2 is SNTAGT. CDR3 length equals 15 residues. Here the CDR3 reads CASSEQGENTGELFF. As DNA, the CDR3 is TGTGCCAGCAGCGAACAGGGGGAAAACACCGGGGAGCTGTTTTTT.

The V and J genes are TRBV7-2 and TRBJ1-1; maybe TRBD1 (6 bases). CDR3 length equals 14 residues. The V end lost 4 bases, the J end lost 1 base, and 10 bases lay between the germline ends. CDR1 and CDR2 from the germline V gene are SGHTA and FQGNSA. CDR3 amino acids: CASSYRARNTEAFF. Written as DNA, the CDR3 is TGTGCCAGCAGCTACAGGGCAAGGAACACTGAAGCTTTCTTT.

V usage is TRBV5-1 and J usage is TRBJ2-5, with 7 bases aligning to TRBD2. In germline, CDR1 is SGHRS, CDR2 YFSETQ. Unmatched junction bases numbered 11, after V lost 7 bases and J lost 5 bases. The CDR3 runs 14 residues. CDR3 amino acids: CASGWEGDSETQYF. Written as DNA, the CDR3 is TGCGCCAGCGGATGGGAGGGAGACAGCGAGACCCAGTACTTC. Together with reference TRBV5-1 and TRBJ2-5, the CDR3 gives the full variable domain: KAGVTQTPRYLIKTRGQQVTLSCSPISGHRSVSWYQQTPGQGLQFLFEYFSETQRNKGNFPGRFSGRQFSNSRSEMNVSTLELGDSALYLCASGWEGDSETQYFGPGTRLLVL.

CDR3 region: CASSLAPGSYEQYF. For the CDR3, the DNA is TGTGCCAGCAGCTTGGCCCCAGGGTCCTACGAGCAGTACTTC. V is TRBV5-6 and J is TRBJ2-7; the D gene is possibly TRBD1 (5 bases). CDR1 and CDR2 from the germline V gene are SGHDT and YYEEEE. V dropped 0 bases and J dropped 1 base, with 8 bases sitting between them. CDR3 length equals 14 residues.

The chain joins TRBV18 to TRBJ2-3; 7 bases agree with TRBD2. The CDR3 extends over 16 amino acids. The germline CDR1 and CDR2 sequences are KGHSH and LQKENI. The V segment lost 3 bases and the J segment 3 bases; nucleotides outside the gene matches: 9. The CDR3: CASSPGLLKVTDTQYF. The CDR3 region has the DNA TGTGCCAGCTCACCGGGACTACTCAAAGTAACAGATACGCAGTATTTT.

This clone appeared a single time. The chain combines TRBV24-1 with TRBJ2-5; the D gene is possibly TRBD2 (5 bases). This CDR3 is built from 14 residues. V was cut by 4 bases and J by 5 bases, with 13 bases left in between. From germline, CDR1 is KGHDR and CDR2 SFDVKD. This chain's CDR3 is CATSDRTLYETQYF. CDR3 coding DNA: TGTGCCACCAGTGACCGGACTCTGTACGAGACCCAGTACTTC.

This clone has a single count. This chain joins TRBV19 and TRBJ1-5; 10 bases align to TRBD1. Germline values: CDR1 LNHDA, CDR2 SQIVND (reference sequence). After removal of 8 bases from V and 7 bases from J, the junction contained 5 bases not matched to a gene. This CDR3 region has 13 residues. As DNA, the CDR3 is TGTGCCAGTTCCGGGACAGGGGTACAGCCCCAGCATTTT. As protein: CASSGTGVQPQHF.

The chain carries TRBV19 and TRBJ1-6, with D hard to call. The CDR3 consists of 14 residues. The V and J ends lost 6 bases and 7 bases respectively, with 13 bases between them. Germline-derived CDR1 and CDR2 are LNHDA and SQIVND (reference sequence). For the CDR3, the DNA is TGTGCCAGTAGCGCCAGAGGGCCCAATTCACCCCTCCACTTT. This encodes CASSARGPNSPLHF. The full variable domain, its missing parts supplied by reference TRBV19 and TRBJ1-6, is DGGITQSPKYLFRKEGQNVTLSCEQNLNHDAMYWYRQDPGQGLRLIYYSQIVNDFQKGDIAEGYSVSREKKESFPLTVTSAQKNPTAFYLCASSARGPNSPLHFGNGTRLTVT.